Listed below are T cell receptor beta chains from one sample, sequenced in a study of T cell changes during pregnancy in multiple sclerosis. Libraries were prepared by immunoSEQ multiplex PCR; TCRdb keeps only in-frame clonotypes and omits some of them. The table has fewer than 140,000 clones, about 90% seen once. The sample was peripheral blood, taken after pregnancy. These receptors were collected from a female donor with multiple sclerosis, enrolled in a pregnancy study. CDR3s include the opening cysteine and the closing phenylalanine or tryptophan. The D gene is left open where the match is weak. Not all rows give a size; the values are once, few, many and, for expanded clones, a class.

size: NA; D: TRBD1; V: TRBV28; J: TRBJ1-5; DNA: TGTGTCACAACTCCACAGGGGAGCAATCAGCCCCAGCATTTT; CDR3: CVTTPQGSNQPQHF
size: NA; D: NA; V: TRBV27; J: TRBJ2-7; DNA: TGTGCCAGCAATAAACAGGTCGGGGGCTACGAGCAGTACTTC; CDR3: CASNKQVGGYEQYF
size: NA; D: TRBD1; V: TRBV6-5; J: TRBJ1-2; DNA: TGTGCCAGCAGTCTTAGCGGGACAGGGGGCGGAGGCTACACCTTC; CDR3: CASSLSGTGGGGYTF
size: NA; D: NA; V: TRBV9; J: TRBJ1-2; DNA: TGTGCCAGCAGCTTTCAGAACTATGGCTACACCTTC; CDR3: CASSFQNYGYTF
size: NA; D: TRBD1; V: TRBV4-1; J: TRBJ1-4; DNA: TGCGCCAGCAGCCAAGCACCTTACAGGGGCCGAGGCGAAAAACTGTTTTTT; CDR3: CASSQAPYRGRGEKLFF
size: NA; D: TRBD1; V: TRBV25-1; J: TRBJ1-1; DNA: TGTGCCAGCAGTGGCATCGGGACAGGGGAGTTGAAAGCTTTCTTT; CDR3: CASSGIGTGELKAFF
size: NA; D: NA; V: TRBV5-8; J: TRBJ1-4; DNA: TGTGCCAGCAGCTTGGCCGGACAGAGAAGGGAAAAACTGTTTTTT; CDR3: CASSLAGQRREKLFF
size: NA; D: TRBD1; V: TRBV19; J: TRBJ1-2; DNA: TGTGCCAGTAGTATCTCCCCGGGACAGGGACTCTATGGCTACACCTTC; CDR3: CASSISPGQGLYGYTF
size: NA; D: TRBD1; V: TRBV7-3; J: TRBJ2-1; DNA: TGTGCCAGCAGCTTAAGGGGGACAGGACGAAACAATGAGCAGTTCTTC; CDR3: CASSLRGTGRNNEQFF
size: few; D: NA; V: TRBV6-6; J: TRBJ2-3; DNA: TGTGCCAGCACCACGGGGGTGGCAGATACGCAGTATTTT; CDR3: CASTTGVADTQYF
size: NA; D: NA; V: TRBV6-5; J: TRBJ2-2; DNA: TGTGCCAGCAGTGAGGCCTTCACCGGGGAGCTGTTTTTT; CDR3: CASSEAFTGELFF
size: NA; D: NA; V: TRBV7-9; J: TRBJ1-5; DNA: TGTGCCAGCAGCCTCGAGAACCATCAGCCCCAGCATTTT; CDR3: CASSLENHQPQHF
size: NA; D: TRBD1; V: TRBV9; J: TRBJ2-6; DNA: TGTGCCAGCAGCGTAAGGTCGGGGGAGGGACAGGGTAGCTCTGGGGCCAACGTCCTGACTTTC; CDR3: CASSVRSGEGQGSSGANVLTF
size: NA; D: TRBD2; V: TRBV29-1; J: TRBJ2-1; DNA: TGCAGCGTGTCCAGCGGGAGCGGAGAGCAGTTCTTC; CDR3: CSVSSGSGEQFF
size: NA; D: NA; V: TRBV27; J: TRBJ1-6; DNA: TGTGCCAGCAGTTTAGACAGCCCCTTTCGTTCACCCCTCCACTTT; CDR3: CASSLDSPFRSPLHF
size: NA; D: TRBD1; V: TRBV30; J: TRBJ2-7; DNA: TGTGCCTGGAGTCCAGACAGGGGCTACGAGCAGTACTTC; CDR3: CAWSPDRGYEQYF
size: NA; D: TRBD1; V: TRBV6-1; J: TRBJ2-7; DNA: TGTGCCAGCAGTGAAGGTCAGGGGGCTGGCGAGCAGTACTTC; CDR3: CASSEGQGAGEQYF
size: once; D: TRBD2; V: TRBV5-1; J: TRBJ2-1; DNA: TGCGCCAGCAGCTTGGGTAGCGGGACCTACAATGAGCAGTTCTTC; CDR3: CASSLGSGTYNEQFF
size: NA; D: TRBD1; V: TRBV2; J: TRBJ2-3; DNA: TGTGCCAGCGAGGACAGGGCGACAGATACGCAGTATTTT; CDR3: CASEDRATDTQYF
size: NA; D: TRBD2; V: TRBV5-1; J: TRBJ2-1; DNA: TGCGCCAGCAGCTTGAGTCTAGCGGGCTACAATGAGCAGTTCTTC; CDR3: CASSLSLAGYNEQFF
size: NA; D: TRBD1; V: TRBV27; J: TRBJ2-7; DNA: TGTGCCAGCAGTTTATCGGGGACAGGGACCTCCGAGCAGTACTTC; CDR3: CASSLSGTGTSEQYF
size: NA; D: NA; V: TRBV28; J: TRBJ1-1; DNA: TGTGCCAGCAGTCTCAGGGTAACGGACACTGAAGCTTTCTTT; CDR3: CASSLRVTDTEAFF
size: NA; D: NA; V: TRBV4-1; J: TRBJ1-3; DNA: TGCGCCAGCAGCCTAGAGGGGGGGTCCGGAAACACCATATATTTT; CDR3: CASSLEGGSGNTIYF
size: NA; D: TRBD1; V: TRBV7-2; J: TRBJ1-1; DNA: TGTGCCAGCAGCTTGACAGGGGGGGACACTGAAGCTTTCTTT; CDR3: CASSLTGGDTEAFF
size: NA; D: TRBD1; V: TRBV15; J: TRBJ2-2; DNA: TGTGCCACCAGCAGGGGACAGGGAGGGACCGGGGAGCTGTTTTTT; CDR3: CATSRGQGGTGELFF
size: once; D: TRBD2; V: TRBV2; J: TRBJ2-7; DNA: TGTGCCAGCATCCCGGGACTAGCGGGCTCCTACGAGCAGTACTTC; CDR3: CASIPGLAGSYEQYF
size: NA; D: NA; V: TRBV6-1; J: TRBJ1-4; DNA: TGTGCCAGCAGTGAAAAGGCCGGCAGCGGTAATGAAAAACTGTTTTTT; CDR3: CASSEKAGSGNEKLFF